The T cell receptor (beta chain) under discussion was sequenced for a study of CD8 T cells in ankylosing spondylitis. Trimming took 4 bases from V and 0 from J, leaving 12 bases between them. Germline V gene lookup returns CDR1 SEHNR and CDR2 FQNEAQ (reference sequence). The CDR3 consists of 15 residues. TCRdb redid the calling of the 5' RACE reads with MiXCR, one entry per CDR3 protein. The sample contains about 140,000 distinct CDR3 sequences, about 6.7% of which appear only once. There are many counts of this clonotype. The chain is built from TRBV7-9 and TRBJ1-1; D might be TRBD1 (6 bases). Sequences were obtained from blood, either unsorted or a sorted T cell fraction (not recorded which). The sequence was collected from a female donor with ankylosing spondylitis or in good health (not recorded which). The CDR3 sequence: CASSSPDRLNTEAFF. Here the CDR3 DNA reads TGTGCCAGCAGCTCCCCCGACAGGCTGAACACTGAAGCTTTCTTT.